This TCR beta chain was captured by sequencing in a study of T cells after yellow fever vaccination. CDR1 SGHRS and CDR2 YFSETQ come from the germline V gene. The CDR3 is 15 amino acids. V lost 4 bases and J lost 4; bases outside the gene matches: 5. MiXCR was run by TCRdb on the 5' RACE reads, yielding one entry per CDR3 protein. Of about 350,000 distinct CDR3 sequences detected, approximately 13% appear once; the ten largest clones hold roughly 3%. This clonotype turned up a few times. This receptor was obtained from a man between 18 and 35 years old who received the YFV17D yellow fever vaccine. The source material was CD4+ T cells sorted from PBMCs, sampled 15 days after the yellow fever booster vaccination. J is TRBJ1-2 and V is TRBV5-1; 12 bases are shared with TRBD1. The CDR3, as DNA: TGCGCCAGCAGCGAAGGGACAGGGGGCCTCTATGGCTACACCTTC. Its protein product is CASSEGTGGLYGYTF.